This T cell receptor (beta chain) was retrieved from a study of shared clonotypes between healthy human individuals. Deep-level assay runs were performed. Around 200 ng DNA, 30,000 or so T cell genomes, went into each sorted-subset replicate PCR. The protocol was immunoSEQ multiplex PCR, while the TCRdb copy is restricted to in-frame clones and leaves out a portion. The table has 2 million to 2.5 million clones, 80% to 95% seen once. The CDR3 runs to 15 residues. From germline, CDR1 is SGHVS and CDR2 FQNEAQ. V lost 2 bases to trimming and J lost 4 bases; unmatched junction nucleotides: 7. This chain links TRBV7-8 with TRBJ2-7, with 8 bases lining up with TRBD1. This sequence was found in a man aged 18 to 29 in good health. Some clones in this sample may be carry-over from other donors' samples. Sequences were obtained from naive CD4+ T cells from PBMCs. Subset of the sample: CD45RA+ positively selected. The DNA for the CDR3 is TGTGCCAGCAGCTTATTGTCAGGGGGCATGTACGAGCAGTACTTC. Translation gives CASSLLSGGMYEQYF.